These 26 T cell receptor beta chains were sequenced from one sample in a study of technical replicates of blood from a few donors. Data came from immunoSEQ multiplex PCR; TCRdb stores just in-frame clones and leaves some out. The table has tens of thousands of clones, roughly 98% seen once. Sequencing was carried out using T cells isolated from PBMCs. The receptor set was obtained from a human donor in good health.

The chain links TRBV10-3 to TRBJ2-7; 11 bases are a match to TRBD2. The CDR3 covers 15 residues. The V gene's germline CDR1 is ENHRY and CDR2 SYGVKD. Trimming removed 5 bases from V and 6 bases from J; junction bases left unmatched: 9. The CDR3 DNA is TGTGCCATCAGTAACAGAGGGACTAGCGGACCCGAGCAGTACTTC. The encoded protein is CAISNRGTSGPEQYF.

This chain joins TRBV28 and TRBJ1-2; D is undetermined. The CDR3 spans 12 residues. Looked up from germline, CDR1 is MDHEN and CDR2 is SYDVKM. V shed 1 base and J shed 4 bases, with 4 bases lying between them. For the CDR3, the DNA is TGTGCCAGCAGTTTATCCGGCTATGGCTACACCTTC. Protein sequence: CASSLSGYGYTF.

In this sample, this clone turned up once. The V gene is TRBV5-1, the J gene TRBJ2-3; TRBD2 matches 8 bases. This CDR3 has 17 amino acids. CDR1 SGHRS and CDR2 YFSETQ come from the germline V gene. After removal of 0 bases from V and 3 bases from J, the junction contained 9 bases not matched to a gene. The CDR3 spells CASSLALAGRMTDTQYF. CDR3 sequence (DNA): TGCGCCAGCAGCTTGGCCTTAGCGGGAAGGATGACAGATACGCAGTATTTT.

The chain combines TRBV7-9 with TRBJ2-3, with D maybe TRBD2 (6 bases). The V gene's germline CDR1 is SEHNR and CDR2 FQNEAQ (reference sequence). The CDR3 extends over 15 amino acids. Trimming took off 1 base at V and 6 bases at J, with 14 bases between the two ends. The CDR3 reads CASSLGSTGADTQYF. Here the CDR3 DNA reads TGTGCCAGCAGCTTAGGGTCTACGGGAGCGGATACGCAGTATTTT. The entire variable domain, with the rest obtained from reference TRBV7-9 and TRBJ2-3, is as follows: DTGVSQNPRHKITKRGQNVTFRCDPISEHNRLYWYRQTLGQGPEFLTYFQNEAQLEKSRLLSDRFSAERPKGSFSTLEIQRTEQGDSAMYLCASSLGSTGADTQYFGPGTRLTVL.

The chain links TRBV6-1 to TRBJ1-2, with TRBD1 matching over 8 bases. Losses at the gene ends were 8 bases for V and 1 base for J; bases not matched to a gene: 3. This CDR3 spans 13 amino acids. In germline, CDR1 is MNHNS, CDR2 SASEGT. The CDR3 here is CASATGDNYGYTF. Here the CDR3 DNA reads TGTGCCAGCGCGACAGGGGATAACTATGGCTACACCTTC.

In its sample, this clone was seen once. V is TRBV6-5 and J is TRBJ1-6; D is ambiguous. The CDR3 is 14 amino acids. The germline V gene encodes CDR1 MNHEY and CDR2 SVGAGI. Trimming left V 2 bases short and J 7 bases short, with 9 bases between. In DNA, the CDR3 is TGTGCCAGCAGTTACGACCAGGTCAATTCACCCCTCCACTTT. This sequence encodes CASSYDQVNSPLHF.

This clone occurred once. This same CDR3 is encoded by further DNA sequences in the sample. The chain has TRBV6-5 and TRBJ2-7; 7 bases align to TRBD1. The CDR3 is made up of 14 amino acids. CDR1 is MNHEY, CDR2 SVGAGI, per germline. V lost 3 bases to trimming and J lost 0 bases; unmatched junction nucleotides: 2. This CDR3 reads CASSYSGGSYEQYF. CDR3 in DNA: TGTGCCAGCAGTTATTCAGGGGGCTCCTACGAGCAGTACTTC.

The chain employs TRBV4-1 and TRBJ2-1; the D gene is possibly TRBD2 (6 bases). Germline V gives CDR1 MGHRA, CDR2 YSYEKL. Trimming left V 0 bases short and J 8 bases short, with 8 bases between. This CDR3 comprises 13 residues. The CDR3 is CASSQDGGYEQFF. Written as DNA, the CDR3 is TGCGCCAGCAGCCAAGATGGGGGGTATGAGCAGTTCTTC.

As to this clone: The junction differs from germline at one of its ends, possibly a read error. V usage is TRBV7-9 and J usage is TRBJ1-1, with D possibly TRBD1 on 5 matching bases. Germline values: CDR1 SEHNR, CDR2 FQNEAQ (reference sequence). This CDR3 region has 14 residues. CDR3 DNA: TGTGCCAGCACCTTAGACGGGGGGAAAGCTGAAGCTTTCTTT. Protein sequence: CASTLDGGKAEAFF.

This chain joins TRBV9 and TRBJ2-7; no definite D call. Germline V gene data show CDR1 as SGDLS and CDR2 as YYNGEE. The CDR3 totals 14 residues. Trimming took off 7 bases at V and 0 bases at J, with 14 bases between the two ends. This CDR3 is CASADPANSYEQYF. DNA of the CDR3: TGTGCCAGCGCGGATCCGGCGAACTCCTACGAGCAGTACTTC. Full variable domain (remainder filled in from reference TRBV9 and TRBJ2-7): DSGVTQTPKHLITATGQRVTLRCSPRSGDLSVYWYQQSLDQGLQFLIQYYNGEERAKGNILERFSAQQFPDLHSELNLSSLELGDSALYFCASADPANSYEQYFGPGTRLTVT.

The chain joins TRBV6-1 to TRBJ1-1, with 8 nucleotides matching TRBD1. The CDR3 has 16 amino acids. Germline CDR1 MNHNS, CDR2 SASEGT. V shed 4 bases, J shed 0 bases, and the junction held 7 bases outside the gene matches. This CDR3 reads CASSARTGGMNTEAFF. DNA of the CDR3: TGTGCCAGCAGTGCGCGCACAGGGGGTATGAACACTGAAGCTTTCTTT.

V is TRBV5-1 and J is TRBJ1-1; D gene unclear. In germline, CDR1 is SGHRS, CDR2 YFSETQ. The CDR3 consists of 14 residues. The V end was cut by 2 bases, the J end by 1 base, with 9 bases between. For the CDR3, the DNA is TGCGCCAGCAGCTTCCGGGGAGCGAACACTGAAGCTTTCTTT. This translates into CASSFRGANTEAFF.

The rearrangement uses TRBV6-1 and TRBJ2-2; maybe TRBD2 (6 bases). With 5 bases removed from V and 3 bases from J, the gap between germline ends came to 13 bases. The CDR3 contains 15 residues. Germline V gene data show CDR1 as MNHNS and CDR2 as SASEGT. CDR3 bases: TGTGCCAGCAGTCCGGAGGAGGGGTACACCGGGGAGCTGTTTTTT. It is translated as CASSPEEGYTGELFF.

The chain recombines TRBV27 with TRBJ2-1; TRBD1 agrees at 7 bases. Unmatched junction bases numbered 5, after V lost 8 bases and J lost 4 bases. Germline assignment: CDR1 MNHEY and CDR2 SMNVEV (reference sequence). The CDR3 covers 13 residues. Here the CDR3 DNA reads TGTGCCAGCGGGACAGAACCTTACAATGAGCAGTTCTTC. Protein product: CASGTEPYNEQFF.

The chain joins TRBV6-1 to TRBJ2-7; D unclear. Trimming took 7 bases from V and 1 from J, leaving 11 bases between them. Germline V gene sequence: CDR1 MNHNS, CDR2 SASEGT. There are 13 residues in the CDR3. CDR3 sequence: CASKPDSSYEQYF. DNA of the CDR3: TGTGCCAGCAAGCCCGATTCGTCCTACGAGCAGTACTTC.

The chain is built from TRBV6-5 and TRBJ2-1; D call uncertain. The V and J ends lost 6 bases and 8 bases respectively, with 20 bases between them. Germline CDR1 reads MNHEY; CDR2 reads SVGAGI. The CDR3 runs 15 residues. This chain's CDR3 is CASSLQRDRLYEQFF. DNA for the CDR3: TGTGCCAGCAGCCTCCAGCGCGACCGGCTATATGAGCAGTTCTTC.

The chain uses TRBV5-4 and TRBJ2-7, with D perhaps matching TRBD2 (7 bases). Trimming shortened V by 3 bases and J by 6 bases, and 22 bases separated the two germline ends. The CDR3 is 16 amino acids. Germline CDR1 SGHNT, CDR2 YYREEE (reference sequence). CDR3 in amino acids: CASSWGGQGRVAEQYF. DNA for the CDR3: TGTGCCAGCAGCTGGGGGGGCCAGGGAAGGGTCGCCGAGCAGTACTTC.

The chain links TRBV27 to TRBJ2-7, with D hard to call. The CDR3 runs to 11 residues. Germline assignment: CDR1 MNHEY and CDR2 SMNVEV (reference sequence). V lost 5 bases and J 3 bases, leaving 5 bases between the germline ends. The chain's CDR3 is CASSRFYEQYF. CDR3 nucleotide sequence: TGTGCCAGCAGTCGGTTCTACGAGCAGTACTTC.

The DNA for the CDR3 is TGCGCCAGCAGCCAAGAGGCTAGCGGGGGCACAGATACGCAGTATTTT. It translates to CASSQEASGGTDTQYF. The V gene is TRBV4-1, the J gene TRBJ2-3; 9 positions agree with TRBD2. Losses at the gene ends were 0 bases for V and 1 base for J; bases not matched to a gene: 2. The germline V gene has CDR1 MGHRA and CDR2 YSYEKL. This CDR3 is built from 16 residues.

This chain joins TRBV28 and TRBJ1-1; D is possibly TRBD1 (6 bases). The CDR3 loop spans 12 amino acids. Germline values: CDR1 MDHEN, CDR2 SYDVKM. V shed 8 bases and J shed 0 bases, with 7 bases lying between them. The CDR3 region has the DNA TGTGCCAGCCGACAGGTGAACACTGAAGCTTTCTTT. Protein: CASRQVNTEAFF.

The rearrangement links TRBV6-1 to TRBJ2-1, with D maybe TRBD2 (7 bases). The CDR3 has 15 residues. Germline lookup yields CDR1 MNHNS and CDR2 SASEGT. V was trimmed by 6 bases and J by 7 bases, leaving 19 bases between them. The CDR3 DNA reads TGTGCCAGCAGGGGAGGGGGGTCTCGGGGAAATGAGCAGTTCTTC. Protein: CASRGGGSRGNEQFF.

This rearrangement joins TRBV2 to TRBJ2-7; D not resolved. Germline V gene lookup returns CDR1 SNHLY and CDR2 FYNNEI. Trimming left V 6 bases short and J 0 bases short, with 12 bases between. The CDR3 loop spans 14 amino acids. The CDR3 region is CASRMTQSSYEQYF. For the CDR3, the DNA is TGTGCCAGCAGGATGACTCAATCCTCCTACGAGCAGTACTTC.

V and J are TRBV20-1 and TRBJ2-7; perhaps TRBD1 as D (5 bases). The CDR3 loop spans 11 amino acids. Deletions cut 6 bases from V and 6 bases from J, with 12 bases between. Germline lookup yields CDR1 DFQATT and CDR2 SNEGSKA (reference sequence). For the CDR3, the DNA is TGCAGTGCCCCCCAGGGCCGCGAGCAGTACTTC. It specifies CSAPQGREQYF.

The chain has TRBV6-6 and TRBJ2-7; D is unresolved. The CDR3 is 13 residues long. Trimming stripped 10 bases from V and 3 bases from J, with 16 bases between. In germline, CDR1 is MNHNY, CDR2 SVGAGI (reference sequence). The CDR3 is CATKDSTDYEQYF. The CDR3 DNA reads as TGTGCCACCAAAGACTCGACCGACTACGAGCAGTACTTC.

This clone came up once. The chain couples TRBV4-2 to TRBJ2-2; tentative D call: TRBD2 (7 bases). This CDR3 is built from 15 residues. Germline lookup yields CDR1 LGHNA and CDR2 YNFKEQ. The V end lost 1 base, the J end lost 6 bases, and 12 bases lay between the germline ends. The CDR3 bases are TGTGCCAGCAGCCAAGTAGGGGGGGGAGCCGGGGAGCTGTTTTTT. Its translation: CASSQVGGGAGELFF.

This chain's CDR3 is CAWRAGVSGNTIYF. Written as DNA, the CDR3 is TGTGCCTGGAGGGCGGGGGTATCTGGAAACACCATATATTTT. This chain uses TRBV30 with TRBJ1-3; possibly TRBD1 for D (5 bases). V lost 3 bases and J 1 base, leaving 10 bases between the germline ends. Germline V gives CDR1 GTSNPN, CDR2 SVGIG (reference sequence). The CDR3 totals 14 residues.